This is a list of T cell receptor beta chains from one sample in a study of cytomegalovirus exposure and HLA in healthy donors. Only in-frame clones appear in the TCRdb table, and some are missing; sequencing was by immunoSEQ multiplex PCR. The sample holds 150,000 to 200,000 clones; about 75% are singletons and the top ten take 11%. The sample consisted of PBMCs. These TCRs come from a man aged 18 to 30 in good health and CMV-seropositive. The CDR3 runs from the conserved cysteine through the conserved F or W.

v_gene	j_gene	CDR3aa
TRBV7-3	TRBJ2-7	CASSLAGGATYEQYF
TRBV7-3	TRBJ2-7	CASSAGHQNEQYF
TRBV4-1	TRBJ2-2	CASSPRLVYTGELFF
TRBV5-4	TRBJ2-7	CASSLEQGRAYEQYF
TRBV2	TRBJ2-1	CASSPRLSYNEQFF
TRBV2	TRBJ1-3	CASIQSSGNTIYF
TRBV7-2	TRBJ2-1	CASSLSSGTYNEQFF
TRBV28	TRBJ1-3	CASSYRGQGFRNTIYF
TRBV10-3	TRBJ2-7	CATGGAGGQHEQYF
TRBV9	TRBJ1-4	CASSPSRGPSEKLFF
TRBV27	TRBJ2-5	CASSSQGARMQETQYF
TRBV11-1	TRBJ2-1	CASSPRTSRLGNEQFF
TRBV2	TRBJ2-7	CASSERMPPYEQYF